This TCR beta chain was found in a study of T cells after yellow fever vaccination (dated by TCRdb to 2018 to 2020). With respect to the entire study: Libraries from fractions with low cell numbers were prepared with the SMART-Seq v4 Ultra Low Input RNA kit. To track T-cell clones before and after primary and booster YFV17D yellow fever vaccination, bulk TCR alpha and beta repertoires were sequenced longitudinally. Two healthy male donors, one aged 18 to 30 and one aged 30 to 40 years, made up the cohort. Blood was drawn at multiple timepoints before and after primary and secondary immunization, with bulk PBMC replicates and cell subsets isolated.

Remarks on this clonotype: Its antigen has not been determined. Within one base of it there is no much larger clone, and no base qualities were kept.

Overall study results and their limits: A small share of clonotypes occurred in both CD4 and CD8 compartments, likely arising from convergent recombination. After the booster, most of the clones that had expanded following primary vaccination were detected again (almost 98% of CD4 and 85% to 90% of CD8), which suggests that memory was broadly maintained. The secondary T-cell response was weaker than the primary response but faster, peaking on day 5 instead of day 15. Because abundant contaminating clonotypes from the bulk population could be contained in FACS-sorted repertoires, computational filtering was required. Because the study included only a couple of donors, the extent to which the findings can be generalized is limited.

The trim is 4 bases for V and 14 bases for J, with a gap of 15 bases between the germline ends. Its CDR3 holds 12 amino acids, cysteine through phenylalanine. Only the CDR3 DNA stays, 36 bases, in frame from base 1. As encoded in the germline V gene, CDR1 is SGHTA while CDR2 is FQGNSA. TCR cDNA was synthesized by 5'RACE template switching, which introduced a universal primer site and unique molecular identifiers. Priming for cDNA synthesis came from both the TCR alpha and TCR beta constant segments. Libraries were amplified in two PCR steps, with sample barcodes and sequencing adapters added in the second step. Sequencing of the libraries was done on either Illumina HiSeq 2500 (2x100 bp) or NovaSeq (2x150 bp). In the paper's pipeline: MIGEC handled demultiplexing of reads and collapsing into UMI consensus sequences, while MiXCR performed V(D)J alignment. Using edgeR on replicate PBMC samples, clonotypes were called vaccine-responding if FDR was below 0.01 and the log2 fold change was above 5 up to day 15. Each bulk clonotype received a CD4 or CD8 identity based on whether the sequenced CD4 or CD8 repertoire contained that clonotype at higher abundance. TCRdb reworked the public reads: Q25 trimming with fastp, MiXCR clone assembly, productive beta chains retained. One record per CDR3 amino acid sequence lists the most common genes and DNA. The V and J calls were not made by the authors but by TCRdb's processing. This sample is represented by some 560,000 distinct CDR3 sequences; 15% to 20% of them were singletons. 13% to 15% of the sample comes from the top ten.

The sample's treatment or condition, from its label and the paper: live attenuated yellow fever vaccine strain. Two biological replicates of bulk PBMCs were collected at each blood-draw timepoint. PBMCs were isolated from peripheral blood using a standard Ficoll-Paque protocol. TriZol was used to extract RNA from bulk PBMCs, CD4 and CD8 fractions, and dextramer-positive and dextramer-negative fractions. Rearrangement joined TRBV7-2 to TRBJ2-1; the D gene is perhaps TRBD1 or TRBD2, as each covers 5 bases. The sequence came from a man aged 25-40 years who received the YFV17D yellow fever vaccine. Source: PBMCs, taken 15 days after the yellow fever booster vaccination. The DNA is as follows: TGTGCCAGCAGCTGGACCTCCGGGACCGAGTTCTTC. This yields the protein CASSWTSGTEFF.